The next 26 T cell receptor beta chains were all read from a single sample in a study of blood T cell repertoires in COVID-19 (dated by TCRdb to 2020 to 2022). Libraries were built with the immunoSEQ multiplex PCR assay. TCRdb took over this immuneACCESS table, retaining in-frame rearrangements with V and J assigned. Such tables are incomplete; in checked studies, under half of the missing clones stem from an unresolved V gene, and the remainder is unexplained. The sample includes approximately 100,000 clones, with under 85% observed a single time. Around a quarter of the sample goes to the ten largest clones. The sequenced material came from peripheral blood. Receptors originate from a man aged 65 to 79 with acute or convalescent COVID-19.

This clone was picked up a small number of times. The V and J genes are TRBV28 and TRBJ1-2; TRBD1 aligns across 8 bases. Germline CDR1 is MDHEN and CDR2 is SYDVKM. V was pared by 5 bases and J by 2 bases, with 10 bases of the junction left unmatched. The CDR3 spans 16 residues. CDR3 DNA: TGTGCCAGCAGTCCCACCCGTGGACAGGGCAACTATGGCTACACCTTC. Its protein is CASSPTRGQGNYGYTF.

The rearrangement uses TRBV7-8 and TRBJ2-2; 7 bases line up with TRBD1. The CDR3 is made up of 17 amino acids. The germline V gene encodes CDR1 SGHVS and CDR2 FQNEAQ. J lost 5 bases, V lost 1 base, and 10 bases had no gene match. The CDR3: CASSLGFIRRGTGELFF. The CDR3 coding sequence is TGTGCCAGCAGCTTAGGTTTTATCCGCAGGGGGACCGGGGAGCTGTTTTTT.

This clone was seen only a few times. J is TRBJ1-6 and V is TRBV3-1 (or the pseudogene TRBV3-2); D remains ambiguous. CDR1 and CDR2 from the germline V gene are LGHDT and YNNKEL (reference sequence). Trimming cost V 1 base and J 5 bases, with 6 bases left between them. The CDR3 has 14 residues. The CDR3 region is CASSQGADNSPLHF. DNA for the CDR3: TGTGCCAGCAGCCAAGGGGCAGATAATTCACCCCTCCACTTT.

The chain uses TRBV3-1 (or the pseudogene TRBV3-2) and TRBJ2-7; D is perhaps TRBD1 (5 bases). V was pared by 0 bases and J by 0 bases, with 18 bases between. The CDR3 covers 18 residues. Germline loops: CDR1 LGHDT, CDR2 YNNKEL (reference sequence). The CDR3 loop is CASSQDPRTGPSSYEQYF. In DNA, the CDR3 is TGTGCCAGCAGCCAAGACCCCCGCACAGGACCTAGCTCCTACGAGCAGTACTTC.

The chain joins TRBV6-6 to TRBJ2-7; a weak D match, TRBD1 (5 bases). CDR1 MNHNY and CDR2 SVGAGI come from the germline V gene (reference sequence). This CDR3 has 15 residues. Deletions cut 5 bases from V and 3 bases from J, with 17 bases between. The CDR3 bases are TGTGCCAGCAGTAATATCATAGGCAGGGTCTACGAGCAGTACTTC. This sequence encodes CASSNIIGRVYEQYF.

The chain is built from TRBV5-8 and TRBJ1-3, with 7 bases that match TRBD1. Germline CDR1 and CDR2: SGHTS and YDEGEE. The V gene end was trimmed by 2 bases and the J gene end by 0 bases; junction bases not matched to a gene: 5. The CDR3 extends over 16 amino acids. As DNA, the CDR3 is TGTGCCAGCAGCTTCCCGACAGGGAGCTCTGGAAACACCATATATTTT. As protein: CASSFPTGSSGNTIYF.

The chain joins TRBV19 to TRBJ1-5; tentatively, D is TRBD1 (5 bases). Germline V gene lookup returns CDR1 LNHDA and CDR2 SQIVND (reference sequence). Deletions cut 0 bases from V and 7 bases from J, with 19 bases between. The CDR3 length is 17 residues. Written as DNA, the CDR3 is TGTGCCAGTAGTATAGATCCGCAGGGATACGGAGGGCAGCCCCAGCATTTT. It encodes CASSIDPQGYGGQPQHF.

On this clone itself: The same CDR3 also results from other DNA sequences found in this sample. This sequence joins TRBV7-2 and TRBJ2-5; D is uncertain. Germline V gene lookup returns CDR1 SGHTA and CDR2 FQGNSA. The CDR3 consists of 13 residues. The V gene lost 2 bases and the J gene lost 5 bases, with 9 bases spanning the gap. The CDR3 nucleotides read TGTGCCAGCAGCTTAAGCCTCGGGGAGACCCAGTACTTC. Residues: CASSLSLGETQYF.

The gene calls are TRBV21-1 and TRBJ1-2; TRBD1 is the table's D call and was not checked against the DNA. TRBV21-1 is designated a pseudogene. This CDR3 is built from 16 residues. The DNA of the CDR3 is TGTGCCAGCAGCAAAGGAAAAGGACAGACTAACTATGGCTACACCTTC. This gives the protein CASSKGKGQTNYGYTF.

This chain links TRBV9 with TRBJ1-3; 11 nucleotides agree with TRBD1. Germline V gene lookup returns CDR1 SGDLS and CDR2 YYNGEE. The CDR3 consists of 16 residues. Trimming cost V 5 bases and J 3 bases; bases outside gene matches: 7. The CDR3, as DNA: TGTGCCAGCAGTCGATCCGGGACAGGGGGTGGAAACACCATATATTTT. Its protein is CASSRSGTGGGNTIYF.

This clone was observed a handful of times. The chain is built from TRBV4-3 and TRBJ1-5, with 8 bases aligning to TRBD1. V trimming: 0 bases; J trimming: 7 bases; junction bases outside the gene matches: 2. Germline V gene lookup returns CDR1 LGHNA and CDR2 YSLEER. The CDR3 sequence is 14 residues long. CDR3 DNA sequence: TGCGCCAGCAGCCAAGACAGGGGGCCACAGCCCCAGCATTTT. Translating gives CASSQDRGPQPQHF.

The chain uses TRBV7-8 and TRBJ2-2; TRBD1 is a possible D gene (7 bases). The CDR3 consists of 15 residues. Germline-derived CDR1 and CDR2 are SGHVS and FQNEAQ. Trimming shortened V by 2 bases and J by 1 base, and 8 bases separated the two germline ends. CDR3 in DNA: TGTGCCAGCAGCTTACAGGGGGGGAACACCGGGGAGCTGTTTTTT. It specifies CASSLQGGNTGELFF.

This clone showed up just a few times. This CDR3 is CASSRKILMTGEQYF. The CDR3 nucleotides read TGTGCCAGCAGCCGAAAAATTCTGATGACGGGTGAGCAGTACTTC. The chain is built from TRBV7-9 and TRBJ2-7; D not certain. Germline loops: CDR1 SEHNR, CDR2 FQNEAQ (reference sequence). CDR3 length: 15 amino acids. The ends were cut back, 5 bases at V and 7 bases at J, with 21 bases in the middle.

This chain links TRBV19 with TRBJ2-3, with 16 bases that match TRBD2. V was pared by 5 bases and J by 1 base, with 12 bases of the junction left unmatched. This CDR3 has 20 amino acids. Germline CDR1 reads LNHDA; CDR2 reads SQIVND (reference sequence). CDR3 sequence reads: CASSPPLGLAGGPGTDTQYF. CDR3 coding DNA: TGTGCCAGTAGTCCCCCCCTGGGACTAGCGGGAGGGCCGGGCACAGATACGCAGTATTTT.

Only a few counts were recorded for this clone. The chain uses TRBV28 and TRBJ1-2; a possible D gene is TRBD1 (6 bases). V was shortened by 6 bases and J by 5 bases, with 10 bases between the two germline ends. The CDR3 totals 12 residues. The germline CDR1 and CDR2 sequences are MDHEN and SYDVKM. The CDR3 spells CASRNRAYGYTF. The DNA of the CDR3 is TGTGCCAGCAGAAACAGGGCATATGGCTACACCTTC.

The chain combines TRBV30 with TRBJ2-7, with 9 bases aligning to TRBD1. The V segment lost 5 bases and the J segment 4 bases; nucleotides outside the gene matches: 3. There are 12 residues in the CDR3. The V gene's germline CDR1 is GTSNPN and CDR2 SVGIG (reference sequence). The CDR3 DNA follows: TGTGCCTGGGGGGGACAGGGTTACGAGCAGTACTTC. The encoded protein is CAWGGQGYEQYF.

CDR3 in amino acids: CASTKEELTKNIQYF. For the CDR3, the DNA is TGCGCCAGCACTAAGGAGGAGTTAACCAAAAACATTCAGTACTTC. The chain links TRBV4-1 to TRBJ2-4, with D possibly being TRBD2 (5 bases). Germline CDR1 reads MGHRA; CDR2 reads YSYEKL. This CDR3 spans 15 amino acids. Trimming removed 7 bases at V and 2 bases at J, with 15 bases between.

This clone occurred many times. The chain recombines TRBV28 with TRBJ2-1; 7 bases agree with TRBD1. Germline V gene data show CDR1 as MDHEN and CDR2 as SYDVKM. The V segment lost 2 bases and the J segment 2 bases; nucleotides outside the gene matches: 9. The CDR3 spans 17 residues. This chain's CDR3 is CASSLLGRQGPYNEQFF. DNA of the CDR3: TGTGCCAGCAGTTTACTCGGCCGACAGGGCCCCTACAATGAGCAGTTCTTC. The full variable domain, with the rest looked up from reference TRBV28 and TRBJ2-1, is DVKVTQSSRYLVKRTGEKVFLECVQDMDHENMFWYRQDPGLGLRLIYFSYDVKMKEKGDIPEGYSVSREKKERFSLILESASTNQTSMYLCASSLLGRQGPYNEQFFGPGTRLTVL.

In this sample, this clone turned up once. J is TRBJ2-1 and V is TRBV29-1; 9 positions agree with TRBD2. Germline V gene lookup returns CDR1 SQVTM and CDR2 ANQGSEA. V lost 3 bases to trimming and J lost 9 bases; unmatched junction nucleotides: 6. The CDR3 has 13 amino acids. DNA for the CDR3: TGCAGCGTTGAGGGCGGGAGGGCCACTGAGCAGTTCTTC. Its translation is CSVEGGRATEQFF.

The chain's CDR3 is CASVTSGGTGELFF. DNA of the CDR3: TGTGCCAGCGTAACCTCAGGGGGCACCGGGGAGCTGTTTTTT. The chain joins TRBV2 to TRBJ2-2, with 7 bases matching TRBD1. V lost 8 bases and J lost 4; bases outside the gene matches: 7. Germline V gene sequence: CDR1 SNHLY, CDR2 FYNNEI. The CDR3 sequence is 14 residues long.

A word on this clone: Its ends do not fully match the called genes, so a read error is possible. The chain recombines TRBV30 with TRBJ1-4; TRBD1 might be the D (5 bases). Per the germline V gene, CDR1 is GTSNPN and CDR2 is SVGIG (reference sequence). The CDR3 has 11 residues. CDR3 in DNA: TGCGGACGGTCTCAGGGTGAAAAACTGTTTTTT. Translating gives CGRSQGEKLFF.

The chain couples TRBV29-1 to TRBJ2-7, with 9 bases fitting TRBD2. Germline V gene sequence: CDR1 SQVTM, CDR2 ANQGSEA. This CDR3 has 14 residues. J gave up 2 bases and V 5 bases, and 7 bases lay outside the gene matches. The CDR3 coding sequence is TGCAGCGTTCTAGCGGGAACCCCTCCCTACGAGCAGTACTTC. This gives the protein CSVLAGTPPYEQYF.

CDR3 DNA sequence: TGCAGCGTTGGAGGTAGCGGGAGGCCCACAGATACGCAGTATTTT. Protein sequence: CSVGGSGRPTDTQYF. The V and J genes are TRBV29-1 and TRBJ2-3; 10 bases match TRBD2. This CDR3 has 15 amino acids. V shed 4 bases, J shed 2 bases, and the junction held 6 bases outside the gene matches. Germline CDR1 and CDR2: SQVTM and ANQGSEA.

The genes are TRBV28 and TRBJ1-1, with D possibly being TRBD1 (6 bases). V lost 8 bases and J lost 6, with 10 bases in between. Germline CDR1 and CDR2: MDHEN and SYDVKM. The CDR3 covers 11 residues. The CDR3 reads CASGRGAEAFF. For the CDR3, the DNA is TGTGCCAGCGGCAGGGGTGCTGAAGCTTTCTTT.

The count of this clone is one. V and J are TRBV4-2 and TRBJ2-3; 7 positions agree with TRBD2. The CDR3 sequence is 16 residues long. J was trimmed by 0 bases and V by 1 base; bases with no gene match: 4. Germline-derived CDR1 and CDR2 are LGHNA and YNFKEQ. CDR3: CASSQGNGRSTDTQYF. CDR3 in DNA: TGTGCCAGCAGCCAAGGAAACGGGAGGAGCACAGATACGCAGTATTTT.

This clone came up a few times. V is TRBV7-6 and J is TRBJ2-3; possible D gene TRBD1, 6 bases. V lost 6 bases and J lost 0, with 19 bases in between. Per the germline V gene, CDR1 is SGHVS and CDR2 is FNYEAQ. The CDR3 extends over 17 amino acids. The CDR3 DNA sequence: TGTGCCAGCAGTAGGCCGGGACACGCCTTAAGCACAGATACGCAGTATTTT. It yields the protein CASSRPGHALSTDTQYF.